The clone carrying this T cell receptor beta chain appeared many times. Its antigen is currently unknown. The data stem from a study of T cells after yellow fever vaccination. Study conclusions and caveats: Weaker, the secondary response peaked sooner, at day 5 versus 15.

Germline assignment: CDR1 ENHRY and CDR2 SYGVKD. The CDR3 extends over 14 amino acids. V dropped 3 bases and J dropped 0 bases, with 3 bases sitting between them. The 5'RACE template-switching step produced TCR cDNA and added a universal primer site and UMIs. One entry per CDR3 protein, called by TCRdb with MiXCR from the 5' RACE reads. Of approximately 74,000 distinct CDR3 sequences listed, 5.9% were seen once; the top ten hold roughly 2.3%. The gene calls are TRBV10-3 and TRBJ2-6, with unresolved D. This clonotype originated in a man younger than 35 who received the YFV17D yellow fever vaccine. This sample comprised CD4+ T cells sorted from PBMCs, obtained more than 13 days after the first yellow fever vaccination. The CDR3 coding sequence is TGTGCCATCAGTGACCCCTCTGGGGCCAACGTCCTGACTTTC. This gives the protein CAISDPSGANVLTF.